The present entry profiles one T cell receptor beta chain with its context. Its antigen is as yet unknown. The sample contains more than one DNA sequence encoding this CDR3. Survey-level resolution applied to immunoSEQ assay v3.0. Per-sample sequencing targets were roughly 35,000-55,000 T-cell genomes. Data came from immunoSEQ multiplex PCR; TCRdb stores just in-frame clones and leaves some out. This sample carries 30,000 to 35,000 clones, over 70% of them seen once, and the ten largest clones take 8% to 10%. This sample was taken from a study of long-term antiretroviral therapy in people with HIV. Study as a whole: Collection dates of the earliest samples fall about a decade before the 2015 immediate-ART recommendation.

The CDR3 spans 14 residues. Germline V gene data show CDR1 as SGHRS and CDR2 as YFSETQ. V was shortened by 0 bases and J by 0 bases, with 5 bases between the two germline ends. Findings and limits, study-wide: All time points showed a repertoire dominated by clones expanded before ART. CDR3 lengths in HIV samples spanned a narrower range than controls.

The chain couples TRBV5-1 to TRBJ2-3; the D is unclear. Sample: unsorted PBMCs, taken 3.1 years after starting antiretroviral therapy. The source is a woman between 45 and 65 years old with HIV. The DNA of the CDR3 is TGCGCCAGCAGCTTGGGGTTGAGCACAGATACGCAGTATTTT. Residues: CASSLGLSTDTQYF.